Included here is one T cell receptor beta chain sequence, with context. The record originates from a study of CD8+ T cells in alopecia areata. Across the whole study: Tofacitinib ran 6 to 18 months, followed by 6 months off drug.

Extracted from the samples, RNA was reverse transcribed into cDNA to serve as the sequencing template. Measured with immunoSEQ multiplex PCR; TCRdb has only the in-frame clones, and not every one. Counted here are around 140,000 clones, around 47% occurring once; the ten biggest clones make up about 6.3%. In alopecia areata patients, both lesional scalp punch biopsies and peripheral blood were collected. The authors sorted CD4+ and CD8+ T cells from PBMCs. In germline, CDR1 is SGDLS, CDR2 YYNGEE. CDR3 length: 15 residues. V was clipped by 2 bases and J by 3 bases, with 14 bases between them. The source of this sequence is a human donor with alopecia areata. The rearrangement uses TRBV9 and TRBJ2-5; D ambiguous. Sequencing used CD4+ T cells sorted from blood. The CDR3 bases are TGTGCCAGCAGCGTTCATGTGACGGCAAAAGAGACCCAGTACTTC. It codes for CASSVHVTAKETQYF.